Below, 24 T cell receptor beta chains from the same sample are listed, as sequenced in a study of blood T cell repertoires in COVID-19. Here immunoSEQ multiplex PCR was the method, and the copy in TCRdb shows in-frame clones only, minus some. This sample yields 170,000 or so clones, of which more than 85% are seen a single time; 0.5% to 0.55% belongs to the top ten. Sequencing used peripheral blood. All receptors derive from a man aged 45-60 years with acute or convalescent COVID-19.

This rearrangement joins TRBV5-1 to TRBJ2-2; TRBD1 aligns across 8 bases. J lost 6 bases, V lost 0 bases, and 10 bases had no gene match. This CDR3 spans 17 amino acids. Looked up from germline, CDR1 is SGHRS and CDR2 is YFSETQ. The CDR3 region is CASSLGDRGFMAGELFF. Here the CDR3 DNA reads TGCGCCAGCAGCTTGGGTGACAGGGGTTTTATGGCCGGGGAGCTGTTTTTT.

The gene calls are TRBV6-4 and TRBJ1-3, with a possible D match to TRBD1 (5 bases). Germline V lookup: CDR1 MRHNA, CDR2 SNTAGT. Trimming pared 6 bases from V and 0 bases from J, leaving 18 bases between. The CDR3 sequence is 17 residues long. CDR3 loop: CASSVPSGNFSGNTIYF. CDR3 in DNA: TGTGCCAGCAGCGTACCGTCAGGGAACTTCTCTGGAAACACCATATATTTT.

Note on this clone: At one end the junction does not follow the germline gene, possibly because of a read error. The V call is TRBV9, the J call TRBJ2-2, with 13 bases that match TRBD2. The V gene's germline CDR1 is SGDLS and CDR2 YYNGEE. This CDR3 comprises 15 residues. The CDR3 loop is CARSTSGGGTGELFF. DNA of the CDR3: TGTGCCCGCAGCACTAGCGGGGGGGGCACCGGGGAGCTGTTTTTT.

This rearrangement joins TRBV7-9 to TRBJ1-2; TRBD1 might be the D (5 bases). The CDR3 extends over 15 amino acids. Trimming stripped 5 bases from V and 2 bases from J, with 15 bases between. CDR1 and CDR2 (germline): SEHNR, FQNEAQ (reference sequence). Written as DNA, the CDR3 is TGTGCCAGCAGCAATGCCCCGACAGCGAACTATGGCTACACCTTC. The encoded protein is CASSNAPTANYGYTF.

The chain carries TRBV19 and TRBJ1-2, with a possible D match to TRBD1 (6 bases). Germline loops: CDR1 LNHDA, CDR2 SQIVND (reference sequence). The CDR3 spans 14 residues. Trimming took off 9 bases at V and 0 bases at J, with 14 bases between the two ends. This CDR3 is CASHRQVANYGYTF. The CDR3 bases are TGTGCCAGCCATCGACAGGTAGCTAACTATGGCTACACCTTC.

V is TRBV15 and J is TRBJ2-5, with D uncertain. Germline V CDR1 and CDR2: LNHNV, YYDKDF (reference sequence). Trimming removed 0 bases at V and 4 bases at J, with 12 bases between. The CDR3 covers 15 residues. The CDR3 loop is CATSRDQPGGETQYF. The CDR3, as DNA: TGTGCCACCAGCAGAGATCAACCGGGTGGAGAGACCCAGTACTTC.

The V and J genes are TRBV9 and TRBJ2-2, with TRBD1 matching over 7 bases. The V gene's germline CDR1 is SGDLS and CDR2 YYNGEE. The ends lost 0 bases at V and 5 bases at J; junction bases unmatched: 7. This CDR3 comprises 16 residues. CDR3 nucleotides: TGTGCCAGCAGCGTAGCTGGACAGGTCTATACCGGGGAGCTGTTTTTT. Amino acids: CASSVAGQVYTGELFF.

This clone occurred a few times. The rearrangement uses TRBV5-4 and TRBJ2-2; TRBD2 aligns across 15 bases. The CDR3 is 18 residues long. Looked up from germline, CDR1 is SGHNT and CDR2 is YYREEE (reference sequence). J gave up 2 bases and V 3 bases, and 5 bases lay outside the gene matches. The CDR3 nucleotides are TGTGCCAGCAGCTGGGGACTAGCGGGAGGAATTAACACCGGGGAGCTGTTTTTT. Its translation: CASSWGLAGGINTGELFF.

Only one count was recorded for this clone. The V call is TRBV9, the J call TRBJ2-1, with 10 nucleotides matching TRBD2. The J segment lost 1 base and the V segment lost 2 bases, leaving 12 bases of the junction unmatched. Germline-derived CDR1 and CDR2 are SGDLS and YYNGEE. This CDR3 comprises 19 residues. The CDR3 DNA reads as TGTGCCAGCAGCGTGCCCGATCATGTTAGCGGGAGGTCCTACAATGAGCAGTTCTTC. Translating it yields CASSVPDHVSGRSYNEQFF.

The chain couples TRBV7-8 to TRBJ1-2; 8 bases are a match to TRBD1. The germline V gene has CDR1 SGHVS and CDR2 FQNEAQ. This CDR3 has 12 residues. J gave up 3 bases and V 8 bases, and 2 bases lay outside the gene matches. In DNA, the CDR3 is TGTGCCAGCTCACAGGGGGACTATGGCTACACCTTC. Translating it yields CASSQGDYGYTF.

The chain employs TRBV19 and TRBJ2-2; no firm D call. V lost 5 bases and J lost 2, with 12 bases in between. This CDR3 is built from 15 residues. CDR1 and CDR2 from the germline V gene are LNHDA and SQIVND (reference sequence). The DNA for the CDR3 is TGTGCCAGTAGTTATTTCGGTACCAACACCGGGGAGCTGTTTTTT. It translates to CASSYFGTNTGELFF.

The chain is built from TRBV7-2 and TRBJ2-4; 7 nucleotides line up with TRBD1. Germline values: CDR1 SGHTA, CDR2 FQGNSA. The CDR3 loop spans 15 amino acids. Germline trimming cut 5 bases from V and 7 bases from J; bases unmatched to any gene: 11. As DNA, the CDR3 is TGTGCCAGCAGCCCCTGGACAGGCGCGGGTAACATTCAGTACTTC. Amino acid sequence: CASSPWTGAGNIQYF.

J is TRBJ2-3 and V is TRBV27; TRBD1 matches at 9 bases. From germline, CDR1 is MNHEY and CDR2 SMNVEV (reference sequence). The length of the CDR3 is 15 residues. V gave up 5 bases and J gave up 6 bases; unmatched junction bases: 9. The CDR3 protein is CASSHRDRAGDTQYF. The CDR3 nucleotides read TGTGCCAGCAGTCACCGGGACAGGGCAGGCGATACGCAGTATTTT.

The J gene is TRBJ1-4, the V gene TRBV12-5, with TRBD1 as a possible D gene (6 bases). Germline-derived CDR1 and CDR2 are LGHNT and FRNRAP. The V gene lost 0 bases and the J gene lost 5 bases, with 16 bases spanning the gap. This CDR3 spans 17 amino acids. CDR3 sequence: CASGLVRTGLRNEKLFF. In DNA, the CDR3 is TGTGCTAGTGGTTTGGTACGCACAGGGTTACGGAATGAAAAACTGTTTTTT.

V is TRBV11-2 and J is TRBJ2-3; 11 bases align to TRBD2. The CDR3 is made up of 19 amino acids. Germline lookup yields CDR1 SGHAT and CDR2 FQNNGV. The ends lost 5 bases at V and 0 bases at J; junction bases unmatched: 13. The CDR3 bases are TGTGCCAGCAGCCCGCTTCGGGGGACTAGCGGTTATAGCACAGATACGCAGTATTTT. Translated, it gives CASSPLRGTSGYSTDTQYF.

The rearrangement joins TRBV18 to TRBJ2-3; 10 bases align to TRBD1. There are 17 residues in the CDR3. V shed 0 bases and J 1 base; nucleotides not matched to a gene: 4. CDR1 KGHSH and CDR2 LQKENI come from the germline V gene. CDR3 amino acids: CASSPPTGTGGTDTQYF. As DNA, the CDR3 is TGTGCCAGCTCACCACCTACCGGGACAGGGGGCACAGATACGCAGTATTTT.

This chain connects TRBV7-3 to TRBJ2-3; D gene unclear. Germline CDR1 is SGHTA and CDR2 is FQGTGA. The ends were cut back, 4 bases at V and 6 bases at J, with 11 bases in the middle. The CDR3 extends over 13 amino acids. CDR3 protein: CASSWSVVDTQYF. CDR3 DNA: TGTGCCAGCAGCTGGAGCGTGGTTGATACGCAGTATTTT.

The rearrangement links TRBV4-1 to TRBJ1-6; maybe TRBD1 (6 bases). The CDR3 runs to 18 residues. In germline, CDR1 is MGHRA, CDR2 YSYEKL. V shed 3 bases and J shed 0 bases, with 15 bases lying between them. The CDR3 loop reads CASSQVRQASSYNSPLHF. The CDR3 coding sequence is TGCGCCAGCAGCCAGGTCCGACAGGCGAGCTCCTATAATTCACCCCTCCACTTT.

This clone showed up just once. This chain connects TRBV7-9 to TRBJ2-3; 10 bases line up with TRBD2. This CDR3 is built from 18 residues. From germline, CDR1 is SEHNR and CDR2 FQNEAQ (reference sequence). With V trimmed by 0 bases and J by 6 bases, 12 bases remained unmatched. CDR3 DNA sequence: TGTGCCAGCAGCTTAGCTGGTTGGGTAGCGGGGGGCCGTGATACGCAGTATTTT. Its protein product is CASSLAGWVAGGRDTQYF. Together with reference TRBV7-9 and TRBJ2-3, the CDR3 gives the full variable domain: DTGVSQNPRHKITKRGQNVTFRCDPISEHNRLYWYRQTLGQGPEFLTYFQNEAQLEKSRLLSDRFSAERPKGSFSTLEIQRTEQGDSAMYLCASSLAGWVAGGRDTQYFGPGTRLTVL.

In this sample, this clone turned up once. V usage is TRBV11-1 and J usage is TRBJ1-1; D is perhaps TRBD1 (5 bases). CDR3 size: 14 residues. The germline CDR1 and CDR2 sequences are SGHAT and FQDESV (reference sequence). Trimming cost V 2 bases and J 5 bases, with 12 bases left between them. Here the CDR3 reads CASSLPRRETEAFF. CDR3 nucleotides: TGTGCCAGCAGCTTACCCCGCAGGGAAACTGAAGCTTTCTTT.

The chain joins TRBV6-5 to TRBJ1-5; 10 bases line up with TRBD1. CDR1 is MNHEY, CDR2 SVGAGI, per germline. The junction had 6 bases not matched to a gene; V was cut back by 6 bases and J by 4 bases. The CDR3 covers 15 residues. The CDR3 DNA sequence: TGTGCCAGCAGACCCGGGACAGGGGCGAATCAGCCCCAGCATTTT. Amino acids: CASRPGTGANQPQHF.

This chain links TRBV4-2 with TRBJ2-3, with D maybe TRBD1 (5 bases). The CDR3 covers 15 residues. V was pared by 1 base and J by 6 bases, with 14 bases between. Germline lookup yields CDR1 LGHNA and CDR2 YNFKEQ. The CDR3 reads CASSQVEQATDTQYF. CDR3 DNA sequence: TGTGCCAGCAGCCAAGTTGAACAGGCGACGGATACGCAGTATTTT.

This clone has more than one count but fewer than ten. The chain joins TRBV21-1 to TRBJ2-7; the tabulated D call, TRBD2, remains unverified against the DNA. TRBV21-1 corresponds to a pseudogene. This CDR3 has 16 residues. The CDR3 is CASSKAATGPPGEQYV. The CDR3 DNA sequence: TGTGCCAGCAGCAAAGCAGCCACCGGGCCCCCGGGGGAGCAGTACGTC.

The chain joins TRBV5-6 to TRBJ2-2; D remains unclear. Trimming removed 5 bases at V and 4 bases at J, with 9 bases between. This CDR3 comprises 13 residues. CDR1 and CDR2 (germline): SGHDT, YYEEEE. CDR3 sequence (DNA): TGTGCCAGCAGTTATGAGTTCACCGGGGAGCTGTTTTTT. Its protein is CASSYEFTGELFF.